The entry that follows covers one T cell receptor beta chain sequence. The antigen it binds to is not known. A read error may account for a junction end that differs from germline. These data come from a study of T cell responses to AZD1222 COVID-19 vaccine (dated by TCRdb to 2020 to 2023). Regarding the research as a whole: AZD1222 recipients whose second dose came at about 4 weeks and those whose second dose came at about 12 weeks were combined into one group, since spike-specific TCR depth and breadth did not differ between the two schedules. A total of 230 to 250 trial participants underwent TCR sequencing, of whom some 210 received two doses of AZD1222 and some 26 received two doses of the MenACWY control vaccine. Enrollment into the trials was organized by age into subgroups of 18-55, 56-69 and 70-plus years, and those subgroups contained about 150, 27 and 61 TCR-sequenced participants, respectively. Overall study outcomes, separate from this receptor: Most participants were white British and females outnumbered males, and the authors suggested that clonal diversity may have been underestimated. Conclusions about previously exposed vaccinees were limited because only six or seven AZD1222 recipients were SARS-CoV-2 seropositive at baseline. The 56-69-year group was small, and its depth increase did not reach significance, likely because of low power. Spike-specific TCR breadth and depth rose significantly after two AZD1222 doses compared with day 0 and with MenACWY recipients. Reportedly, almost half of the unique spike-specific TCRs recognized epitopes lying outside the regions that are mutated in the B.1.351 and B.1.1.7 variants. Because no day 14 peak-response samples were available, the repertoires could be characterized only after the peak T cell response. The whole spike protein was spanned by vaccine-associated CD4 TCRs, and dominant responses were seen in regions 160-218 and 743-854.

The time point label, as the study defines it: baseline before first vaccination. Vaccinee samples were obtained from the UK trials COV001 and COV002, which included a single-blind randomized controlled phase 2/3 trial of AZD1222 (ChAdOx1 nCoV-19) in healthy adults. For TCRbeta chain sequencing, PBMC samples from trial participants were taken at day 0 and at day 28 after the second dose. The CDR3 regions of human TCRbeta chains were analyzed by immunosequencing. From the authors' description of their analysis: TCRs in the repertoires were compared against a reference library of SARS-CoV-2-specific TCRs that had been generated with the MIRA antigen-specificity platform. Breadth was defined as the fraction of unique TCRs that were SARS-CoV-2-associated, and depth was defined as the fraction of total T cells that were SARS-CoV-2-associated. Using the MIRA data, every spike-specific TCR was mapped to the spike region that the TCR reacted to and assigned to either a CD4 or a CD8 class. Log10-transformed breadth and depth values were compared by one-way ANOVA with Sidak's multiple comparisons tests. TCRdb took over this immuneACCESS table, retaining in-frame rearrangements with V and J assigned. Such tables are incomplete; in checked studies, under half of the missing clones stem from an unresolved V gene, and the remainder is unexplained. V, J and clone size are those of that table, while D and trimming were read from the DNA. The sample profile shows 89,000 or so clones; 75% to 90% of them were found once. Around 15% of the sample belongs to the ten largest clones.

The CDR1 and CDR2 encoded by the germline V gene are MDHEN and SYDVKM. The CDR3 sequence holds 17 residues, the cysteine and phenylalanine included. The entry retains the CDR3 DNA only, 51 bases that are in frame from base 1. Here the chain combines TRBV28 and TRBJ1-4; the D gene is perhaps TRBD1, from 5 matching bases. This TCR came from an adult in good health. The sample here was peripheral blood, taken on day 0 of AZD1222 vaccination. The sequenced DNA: TGTGCCAGCTGTTTTTCCCAGACGACGGGGCTAGGGGAAAAACTGTTTTTT. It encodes CASCFSQTTGLGEKLFF.